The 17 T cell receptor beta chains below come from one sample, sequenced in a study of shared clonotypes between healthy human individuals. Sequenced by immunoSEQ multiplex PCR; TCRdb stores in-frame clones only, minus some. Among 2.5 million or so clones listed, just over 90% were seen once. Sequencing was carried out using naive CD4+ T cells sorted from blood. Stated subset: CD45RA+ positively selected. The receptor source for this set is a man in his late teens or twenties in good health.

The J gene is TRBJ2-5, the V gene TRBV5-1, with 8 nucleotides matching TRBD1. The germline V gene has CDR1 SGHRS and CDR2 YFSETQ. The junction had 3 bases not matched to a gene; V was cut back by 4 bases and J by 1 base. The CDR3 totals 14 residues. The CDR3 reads CASSRTGSQETQYF. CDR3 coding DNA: TGCGCCAGCAGCAGGACAGGGTCCCAAGAGACCCAGTACTTC.

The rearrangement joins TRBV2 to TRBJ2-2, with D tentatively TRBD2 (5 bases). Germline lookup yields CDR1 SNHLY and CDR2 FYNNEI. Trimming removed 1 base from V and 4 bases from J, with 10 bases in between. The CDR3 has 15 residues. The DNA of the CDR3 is TGTGCCAGCAGTGAAGGCGGGTTGGCCACCGGGGAGCTGTTTTTT. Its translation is CASSEGGLATGELFF.

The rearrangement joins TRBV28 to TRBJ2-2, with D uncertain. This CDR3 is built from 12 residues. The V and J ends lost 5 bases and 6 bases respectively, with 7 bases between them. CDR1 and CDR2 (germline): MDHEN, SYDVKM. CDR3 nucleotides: TGTGCCAGCAGTGGAGAGGCCGGGGAGCTGTTTTTT. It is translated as CASSGEAGELFF. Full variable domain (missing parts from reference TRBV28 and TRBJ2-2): DVKVTQSSRYLVKRTGEKVFLECVQDMDHENMFWYRQDPGLGLRLIYFSYDVKMKEKGDIPEGYSVSREKKERFSLILESASTNQTSMYLCASSGEAGELFFGEGSRLTVL.

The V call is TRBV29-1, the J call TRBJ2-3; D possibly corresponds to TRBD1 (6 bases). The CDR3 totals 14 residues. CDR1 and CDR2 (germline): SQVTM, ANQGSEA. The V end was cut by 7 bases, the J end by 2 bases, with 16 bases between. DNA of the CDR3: TGCAGCGCGGTGAGGGACACCAACACAGATACGCAGTATTTT. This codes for CSAVRDTNTDTQYF.

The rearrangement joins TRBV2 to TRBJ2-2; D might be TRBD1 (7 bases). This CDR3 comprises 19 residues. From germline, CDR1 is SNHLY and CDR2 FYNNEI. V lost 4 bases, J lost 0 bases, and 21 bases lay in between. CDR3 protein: CASSVTGDSHAPNTGELFF. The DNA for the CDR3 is TGTGCCAGCAGTGTTACGGGGGACAGCCACGCACCGAACACCGGGGAGCTGTTTTTT. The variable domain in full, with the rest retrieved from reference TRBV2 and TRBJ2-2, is EPEVTQTPSHQVTQMGQEVILRCVPISNHLYFYWYRQILGQKVEFLVSFYNNEISEKSEIFDDQFSVERPDGSNFTLKIRSTKLEDSAMYFCASSVTGDSHAPNTGELFFGEGSRLTVL.

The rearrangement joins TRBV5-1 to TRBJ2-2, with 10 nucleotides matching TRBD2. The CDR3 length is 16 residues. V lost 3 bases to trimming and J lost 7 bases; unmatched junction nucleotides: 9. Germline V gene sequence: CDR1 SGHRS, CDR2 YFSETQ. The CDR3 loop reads CASSYTLAGVIGELFF. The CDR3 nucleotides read TGCGCCAGCAGCTACACTCTAGCGGGAGTAATCGGGGAGCTGTTTTTT.

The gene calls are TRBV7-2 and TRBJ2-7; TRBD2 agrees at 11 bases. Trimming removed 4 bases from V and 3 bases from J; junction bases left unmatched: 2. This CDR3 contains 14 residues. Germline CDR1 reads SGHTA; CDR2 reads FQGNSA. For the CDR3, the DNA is TGTGCCAGCAGCTCTAGCGGGGGGATCTACGAGCAGTACTTC. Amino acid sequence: CASSSSGGIYEQYF.

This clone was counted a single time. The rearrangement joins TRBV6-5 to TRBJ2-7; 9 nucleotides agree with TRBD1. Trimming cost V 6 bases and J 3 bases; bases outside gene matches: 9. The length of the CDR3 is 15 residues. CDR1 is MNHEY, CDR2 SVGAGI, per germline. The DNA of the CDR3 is TGTGCCAGCAGACCCTCTCCGACAGGGGGCTACGAGCAGTACTTC. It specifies CASRPSPTGGYEQYF.

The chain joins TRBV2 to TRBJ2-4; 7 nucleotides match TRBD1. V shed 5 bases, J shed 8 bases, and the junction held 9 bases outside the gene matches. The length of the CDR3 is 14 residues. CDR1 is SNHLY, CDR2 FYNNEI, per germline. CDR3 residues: CASSNIFTGDIQYF. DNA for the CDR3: TGTGCCAGCAGTAACATTTTTACAGGGGACATTCAGTACTTC. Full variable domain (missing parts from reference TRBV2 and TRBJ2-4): EPEVTQTPSHQVTQMGQEVILRCVPISNHLYFYWYRQILGQKVEFLVSFYNNEISEKSEIFDDQFSVERPDGSNFTLKIRSTKLEDSAMYFCASSNIFTGDIQYFGAGTRLSVL.

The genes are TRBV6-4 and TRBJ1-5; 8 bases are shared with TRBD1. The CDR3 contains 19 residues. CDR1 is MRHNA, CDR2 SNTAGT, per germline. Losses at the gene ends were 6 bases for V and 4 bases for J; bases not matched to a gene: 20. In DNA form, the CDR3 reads TGTGCCAGCAGGACCAAGAATTACAGGGGGAATTATAGGAATCAGCCCCAGCATTTT. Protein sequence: CASRTKNYRGNYRNQPQHF.

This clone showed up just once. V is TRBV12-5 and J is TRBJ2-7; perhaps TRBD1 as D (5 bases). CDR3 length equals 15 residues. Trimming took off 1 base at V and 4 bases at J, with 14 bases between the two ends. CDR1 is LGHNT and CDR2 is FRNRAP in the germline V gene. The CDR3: CASGLAVSSGYEQYF. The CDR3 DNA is TGTGCTAGTGGTTTGGCCGTAAGTTCAGGGTACGAGCAGTACTTC.

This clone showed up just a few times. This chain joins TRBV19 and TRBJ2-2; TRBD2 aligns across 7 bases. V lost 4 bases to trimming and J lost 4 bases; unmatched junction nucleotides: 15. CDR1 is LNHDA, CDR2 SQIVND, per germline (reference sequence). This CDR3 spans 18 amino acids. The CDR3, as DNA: TGTGCCAGTAGTAGGGGACGAGGGAGCGGGATCCTCACCGGGGAGCTGTTTTTT. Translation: CASSRGRGSGILTGELFF. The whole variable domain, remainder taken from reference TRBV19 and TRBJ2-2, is DGGITQSPKYLFRKEGQNVTLSCEQNLNHDAMYWYRQDPGQGLRLIYYSQIVNDFQKGDIAEGYSVSREKKESFPLTVTSAQKNPTAFYLCASSRGRGSGILTGELFFGEGSRLTVL.

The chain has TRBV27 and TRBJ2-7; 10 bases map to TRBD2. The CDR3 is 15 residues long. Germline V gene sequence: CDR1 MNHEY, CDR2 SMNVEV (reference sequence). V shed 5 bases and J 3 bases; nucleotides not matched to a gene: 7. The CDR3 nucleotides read TGTGCCAGCAGTCCCCGGGTAGCGGGGGGCTACGAGCAGTACTTC. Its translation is CASSPRVAGGYEQYF.

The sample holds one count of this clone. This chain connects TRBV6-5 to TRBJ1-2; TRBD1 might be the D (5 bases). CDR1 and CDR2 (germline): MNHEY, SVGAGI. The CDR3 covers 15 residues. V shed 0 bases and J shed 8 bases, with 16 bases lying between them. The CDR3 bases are TGTGCCAGCAGTTACTCGACCCAGGACAAGGGAGGCTACACCTTC. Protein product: CASSYSTQDKGGYTF.

CDR3: CASSNLEAANNSPLHF. The DNA for the CDR3 is TGTGCCAGCAGTAACCTAGAGGCAGCCAACAATTCACCCCTCCACTTT. V usage is TRBV2 and J usage is TRBJ1-6; D gene ambiguous. This CDR3 contains 16 residues. Looked up from germline, CDR1 is SNHLY and CDR2 is FYNNEI. The V end was cut by 5 bases, the J end by 7 bases, with 18 bases between.

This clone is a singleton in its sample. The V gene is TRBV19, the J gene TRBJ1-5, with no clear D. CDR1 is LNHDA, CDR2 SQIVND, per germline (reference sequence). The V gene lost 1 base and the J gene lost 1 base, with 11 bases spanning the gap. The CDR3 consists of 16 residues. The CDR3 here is CASSIGRGTSNQPQHF. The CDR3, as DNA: TGTGCCAGTAGTATAGGTCGGGGTACAAGCAATCAGCCCCAGCATTTT.

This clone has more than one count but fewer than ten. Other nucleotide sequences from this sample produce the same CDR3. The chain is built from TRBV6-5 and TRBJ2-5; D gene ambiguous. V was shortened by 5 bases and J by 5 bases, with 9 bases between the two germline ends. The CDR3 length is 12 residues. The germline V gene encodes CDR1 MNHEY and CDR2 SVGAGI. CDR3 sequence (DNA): TGTGCCAGCAGTACCGGTAGGGAGACCCAGTACTTC. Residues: CASSTGRETQYF.